One and the same sample provided the 2 T cell receptor beta chains below, sequenced in a study of blood T cell repertoires in COVID-19. The assay was immunoSEQ multiplex PCR, and TCRdb's table has in-frame clones only and misses some. The table shows about 74,000 clones, with about four fifths occurring only once. The source material was peripheral blood. Source of these receptors: a man aged 65 to 85 with acute or convalescent COVID-19.

The chain couples TRBV5-6 to TRBJ2-1; TRBD1 aligns across 10 bases. Per the germline V gene, CDR1 is SGHDT and CDR2 is YYEEEE. CDR3 length: 14 amino acids. The V gene end was trimmed by 4 bases and the J gene end by 9 bases; junction bases not matched to a gene: 7. CDR3 bases: TGTGCCAGCAGCCGCCGGGACAGGGGAGCTGAGCAGTTCTTC. Amino acid sequence: CASSRRDRGAEQFF. Drawing the rest from reference TRBV5-6 and TRBJ2-1, the complete variable domain is DAGVTQSPTHLIKTRGQQVTLRCSPKSGHDTVSWYQQALGQGPQFIFQYYEEEERQRGNFPDRFSGHQFPNYSSELNVNALLLGDSALYLCASSRRDRGAEQFFGPGTRLTVL.

The J gene is TRBJ1-1, the V gene TRBV28; TRBD1 might be the D (5 bases). CDR3 length equals 13 residues. The V gene's germline CDR1 is MDHEN and CDR2 SYDVKM. V was pared by 11 bases and J by 3 bases, with 16 bases between. This CDR3 is CAGTSSPDTEAFF. The CDR3 DNA sequence: TGTGCCGGGACTTCCTCCCCGGACACTGAAGCTTTCTTT.